This T cell receptor beta chain was observed in a study of neoadjuvant anti-PD-1 for oral cavity cancer. The V gene lost 6 bases and the J gene lost 2 bases, with 8 bases spanning the gap. This CDR3 has 12 residues. Germline V gene sequence: CDR1 MNHNY, CDR2 SVGAGI (reference sequence). The time point here: after neoadjuvant nivolumab, at surgical resection. Measured with immunoSEQ multiplex PCR; TCRdb has only the in-frame clones, and not every one. This sample has tens of thousands of clones, with 25% to 35% found just once. This sequence joins TRBV6-6 and TRBJ2-7; D gene unclear. The sequence came from a person aged 35-80 years with oral cavity squamous cell carcinoma. Sequencing used tumor tissue, obtained after nivolumab (anti-PD-1) treatment. The CDR3 DNA reads as TGTGCCAGCAGGGATAACACCTACGAGCAGTACTTC. Its translation: CASRDNTYEQYF.